This passage covers 20 T cell receptor beta chains from one sample sequenced in a study of shared clonotypes between healthy human individuals. Sequencing was performed with immunoSEQ multiplex PCR; in TCRdb, only in-frame clones are kept and a portion is missing. Among 950,000 to 1,200,000 clones listed, approximately 80% were seen once. Specimen: memory CD4+ T cells from PBMCs. Subset given: CD45RA-negative fraction. The receptors shown here come from a man younger than 30 in good health. Some clones in this sample may be carry-over from other donors' samples.

This chain uses TRBV6-5 with TRBJ1-6; TRBD1 agrees at 7 bases. CDR3 length: 13 residues. CDR1 is MNHEY and CDR2 is SVGAGI in the germline V gene. With V trimmed by 6 bases and J by 7 bases, 3 bases remained unmatched. The CDR3 DNA follows: TGTGCCAGCAGCGGGACAGTCAATTCACCCCTCCACTTT. Amino acids: CASSGTVNSPLHF.

V usage is TRBV5-5 and J usage is TRBJ1-5, with a tentative D call TRBD1 (5 bases). This CDR3 spans 13 amino acids. The germline V gene encodes CDR1 SGHKS and CDR2 YYEKEE (reference sequence). The V end lost 5 bases, the J end lost 7 bases, and 13 bases lay between the germline ends. The CDR3 is CASRLWDGQPQHF. CDR3 coding DNA: TGTGCCAGCAGACTCTGGGACGGGCAGCCCCAGCATTTT.

V gene TRBV2 combines with J gene TRBJ2-2; D possibly corresponds to TRBD1 (5 bases). The CDR3 has 17 amino acids. Trimming took 7 bases from V and 4 from J, leaving 22 bases between them. CDR1 SNHLY and CDR2 FYNNEI come from the germline V gene. The CDR3 reads CASTARAPGSTTGELFF. CDR3 in DNA: TGTGCCAGCACTGCCCGGGCCCCAGGGTCGACCACCGGGGAGCTGTTTTTT.

The chain has TRBV7-2 and TRBJ2-5; tentatively, D is TRBD2 (5 bases). The germline V gene encodes CDR1 SGHTA and CDR2 FQGNSA. V lost 5 bases to trimming and J lost 2 bases, with 15 bases between them. CDR3 length: 15 residues. The CDR3 here is CASSPIWTPQETQYF. The CDR3 DNA is TGTGCCAGCAGCCCCATATGGACTCCTCAAGAGACCCAGTACTTC.

Only a few counts were recorded for this clone. The J gene is TRBJ2-4, the V gene TRBV7-9; TRBD1 is a possible D gene (7 bases). The CDR3 sequence is 19 residues long. Germline values: CDR1 SEHNR, CDR2 FQNEAQ (reference sequence). Trimming cost V 5 bases and J 1 base, with 24 bases left between them. In DNA form, the CDR3 reads TGTGCCAGCAGCGTCCAGGGGGGTAACCTTGTGGCGGCCAAAAACATTCAGTACTTC. It specifies CASSVQGGNLVAAKNIQYF. The full variable domain, its missing parts supplied by reference TRBV7-9 and TRBJ2-4, is DTGVSQNPRHKITKRGQNVTFRCDPISEHNRLYWYRQTLGQGPEFLTYFQNEAQLEKSRLLSDRFSAERPKGSFSTLEIQRTEQGDSAMYLCASSVQGGNLVAAKNIQYFGAGTRLSVL.

There are a few counts of this clone. The chain uses TRBV29-1 and TRBJ1-5, with 7 nucleotides matching TRBD1. This CDR3 has 13 amino acids. With V trimmed by 6 bases and J by 3 bases, 5 bases remained unmatched. Germline lookup yields CDR1 SQVTM and CDR2 ANQGSEA. The CDR3 spells CSVLGQNNQPQHF. DNA for the CDR3: TGCAGCGTGCTGGGACAGAACAATCAGCCCCAGCATTTT.

This chain uses TRBV7-3 with TRBJ2-3; the match to TRBD2 covers 9 bases. The J segment lost 5 bases and the V segment lost 0 bases, leaving 9 bases of the junction unmatched. The CDR3 is 17 amino acids. Germline V lookup: CDR1 SGHTA, CDR2 FQGTGA. The CDR3 nucleotides are TGTGCCAGCAGCTTAACTACAGCGGGAGGAGGGGGAGATACGCAGTATTTT. It is translated as CASSLTTAGGGGDTQYF.

The rearrangement links TRBV4-3 to TRBJ1-2, with D possibly being TRBD1 (5 bases). This CDR3 comprises 14 residues. Trimming removed 1 base at V and 2 bases at J, with 8 bases between. The germline CDR1 and CDR2 sequences are LGHNA and YSLEER. The CDR3 spells CASSQASGNYGYTF. CDR3 coding DNA: TGCGCCAGCAGCCAAGCGTCAGGGAACTATGGCTACACCTTC.

This chain links TRBV28 with TRBJ1-1; TRBD1 aligns across 7 bases. The CDR3 is made up of 19 amino acids. CDR1 is MDHEN and CDR2 is SYDVKM in the germline V gene. The V and J ends lost 4 bases and 1 base, in that order; junction bases with no gene match: 18. The CDR3 sequence: CASSSPRDSRRSANTEAFF. The CDR3 DNA follows: TGTGCCAGCAGTTCTCCCAGGGACAGCCGAAGGTCGGCGAACACTGAAGCTTTCTTT.

The chain joins TRBV16 to TRBJ1-2, with 7 nucleotides matching TRBD1. Germline CDR1 reads KGHSY; CDR2 reads FQNENV. This CDR3 contains 15 residues. V trimming: 2 bases; J trimming: 6 bases; junction bases outside the gene matches: 9. CDR3 region: CASSQSRGYIDGYTF. CDR3 sequence (DNA): TGTGCCAGCAGCCAAAGCAGGGGGTATATCGATGGCTACACCTTC.

Worth noting for this clone: Other DNA sequences from this sample encode an identical CDR3 as well. This chain connects TRBV25-1 to TRBJ1-5; maybe TRBD1 (5 bases). Per germline, CDR1 MGHDK and CDR2 SYGVNS. The CDR3 consists of 14 residues. Trimming pared 6 bases from V and 1 base from J, leaving 10 bases between. The CDR3 DNA sequence: TGTGCCAGCAGCCCGGGGGGAAGCAATCAGCCCCAGCATTTT. Its protein product is CASSPGGSNQPQHF.

The chain uses TRBV19 and TRBJ2-7, with a possible D match to TRBD1 (5 bases). In germline, CDR1 is LNHDA, CDR2 SQIVND (reference sequence). CDR3 length: 14 residues. Trimming took 7 bases from V and 2 from J, leaving 15 bases between them. The CDR3 is CASKTGPDTYEQYF. Written as DNA, the CDR3 is TGTGCCAGTAAAACAGGTCCGGATACCTACGAGCAGTACTTC.

In this sample, this clone turned up once. This chain joins TRBV6-6 and TRBJ2-7; no firm D call. The V and J ends lost 10 bases and 5 bases respectively, with 12 bases between them. The CDR3 is 11 amino acids. Germline loops: CDR1 MNHNY, CDR2 SVGAGI (reference sequence). CDR3 in DNA: TGTGCCACCAACCACCCCAACGAGCAGTACTTC. Translated, it gives CATNHPNEQYF.

The CDR3 coding sequence is TGCGCCAGCCGGTTGGGTAGCCAAGAGACCCAGTACTTC. As protein: CASRLGSQETQYF. V gene TRBV5-1 combines with J gene TRBJ2-5, with no clear D. The CDR3 totals 13 residues. CDR1 and CDR2 (germline): SGHRS, YFSETQ. V was trimmed by 7 bases and J by 1 base, leaving 11 bases between them.

This CDR3 is CASSLTTGGDEKLFF. CDR3 nucleotides: TGTGCCAGCAGCTTAACGACAGGGGGGGATGAAAAACTGTTTTTT. The chain has TRBV11-2 and TRBJ1-4, with 9 bases fitting TRBD1. CDR1 is SGHAT, CDR2 FQNNGV, per germline. The CDR3 spans 15 residues. J was trimmed by 6 bases and V by 2 bases; bases with no gene match: 4. Together with reference TRBV11-2 and TRBJ1-4, the CDR3 gives the full variable domain: EAGVAQSPRYKIIEKRQSVAFWCNPISGHATLYWYQQILGQGPKLLIQFQNNGVVDDSQLPKDRFSAERLKGVDSTLKIQPAKLEDSAVYLCASSLTTGGDEKLFFGSGTQLSVL.

This chain uses TRBV6-6 with TRBJ2-7; D could derive from TRBD1 or TRBD2 (5 bases each). The V end was cut by 5 bases, the J end by 2 bases, with 16 bases between. CDR3 length: 15 amino acids. Germline V gene data show CDR1 as MNHNY and CDR2 as SVGAGI (reference sequence). DNA for the CDR3: TGTGCCAGCAGTCCCCCTCTTGGGGGTACCTACGAGCAGTACTTC. This gives the protein CASSPPLGGTYEQYF.

This clone was observed once. This chain connects TRBV28 to TRBJ2-1, with 10 bases identical to TRBD2. J was trimmed by 8 bases and V by 7 bases; bases with no gene match: 5. CDR3 length: 13 residues. CDR1 is MDHEN and CDR2 is SYDVKM in the germline V gene. For the CDR3, the DNA is TGTGCCAGCACTAGCGGGAGTGGCGATGAGCAGTTCTTC. Its translation is CASTSGSGDEQFF. Full variable domain (rest looked up from reference TRBV28 and TRBJ2-1): DVKVTQSSRYLVKRTGEKVFLECVQDMDHENMFWYRQDPGLGLRLIYFSYDVKMKEKGDIPEGYSVSREKKERFSLILESASTNQTSMYLCASTSGSGDEQFFGPGTRLTVL.

The rearrangement links TRBV7-2 to TRBJ1-2, with TRBD1 as a possible D gene (6 bases). Germline lookup yields CDR1 SGHTA and CDR2 FQGNSA. The CDR3 has 16 amino acids. Trimming pared 6 bases from V and 4 bases from J, leaving 21 bases between. The CDR3 reads CASSYTGGRGGYGYTF. For the CDR3, the DNA is TGTGCCAGCAGTTACACGGGCGGCAGGGGAGGCTATGGCTACACCTTC.

The V and J genes are TRBV7-3 and TRBJ2-7; 9 nucleotides match TRBD1. This CDR3 spans 13 amino acids. Trimming cost V 5 bases and J 6 bases; bases outside gene matches: 5. Germline assignment: CDR1 SGHTA and CDR2 FQGTGA. The CDR3 DNA reads TGTGCCAGCAGCCGGGACAGGGCTTCCGAGCAGTACTTC. Its protein product is CASSRDRASEQYF.

The chain links TRBV28 to TRBJ1-2, with D perhaps TRBD1 (5 bases). This CDR3 region has 15 residues. CDR1 MDHEN and CDR2 SYDVKM come from the germline V gene. Deletions cut 6 bases from V and 7 bases from J, with 21 bases between. This chain's CDR3 is CASSQPGRIQGGYTF. The CDR3, as DNA: TGTGCCAGCAGCCAACCGGGGCGGATCCAAGGTGGCTACACCTTC.